These 6 T cell receptor beta chains share one sample of origin, sequenced in a study of T cells in Graves' hyperthyroidism and ophthalmopathy. TCR beta CDR3 regions were amplified from RNA. HTBI primers were used for first-round RT-PCR of the TCR CDR3. MiXCR, applied by TCRdb to the multiplex PCR reads, yields one record per CDR3 protein. Of fewer than 600,000 distinct CDR3 sequences detected, approximately 15% appear once; the ten largest clones hold less than 20%. The sample comprised blood. The source of these receptors is a woman in her late teens or twenties with Graves' hyperthyroidism.

This clonotype was detected ten times or more. The chain joins TRBV5-1 to TRBJ1-1; tentatively, D is TRBD1 (5 bases). CDR3 size: 13 residues. Per germline, CDR1 SGHRS and CDR2 YFSETQ. Trimming left V 4 bases short and J 7 bases short, with 14 bases between. The CDR3: CASSPRGVNEAFF. CDR3 in DNA: TGCGCCAGCAGCCCGAGAGGGGTCAATGAAGCTTTCTTT. Full variable domain (remainder filled in from reference TRBV5-1 and TRBJ1-1): KAGVTQTPRYLIKTRGQQVTLSCSPISGHRSVSWYQQTPGQGLQFLFEYFSETQRNKGNFPGRFSGRQFSNSRSEMNVSTLELGDSALYLCASSPRGVNEAFFGQGTRLTVV.

This clonotype was seen a few times. The chain carries TRBV15 and TRBJ1-1; 9 nucleotides line up with TRBD1. V shed 6 bases, J shed 4 bases, and the junction held 6 bases outside the gene matches. Germline CDR1 and CDR2: LNHNV and YYDKDF (reference sequence). The CDR3 sequence is 14 residues long. The CDR3: CATSPTGGFTEAFF. CDR3 nucleotide sequence: TGTGCCACCAGTCCTACAGGGGGCTTCACTGAAGCTTTCTTT.

This clonotype was detected ten times or more. The rearrangement links TRBV7-6 to TRBJ1-1; no reliable D call. The CDR3 has 13 residues. The V end was cut by 5 bases, the J end by 4 bases, with 11 bases between. Germline V gives CDR1 SGHVS, CDR2 FNYEAQ. The CDR3 region is CASSQRPGTEAFF. CDR3 DNA: TGTGCCAGCAGCCAAAGGCCGGGCACTGAAGCTTTCTTT.

Note on this clonotype: This may come from a read error, since a much larger clone is one base off. V gene TRBV20-1 combines with J gene TRBJ2-1; perhaps TRBD2 as D (6 bases). This CDR3 is 17 amino acids long. Germline V gene data show CDR1 as DFQATT and CDR2 as SNEGSKA (reference sequence). With 6 bases removed from V and 4 bases from J, the gap between germline ends came to 25 bases. The CDR3 protein is CSAPASDHIFSYNEQFF. The CDR3 DNA reads TGCAGTGCCCCGGCTAGCGACCATATCTTTTCTTACAATGAGCAGTTCTTC.

This clonotype was counted only a few times. The chain joins TRBV27 to TRBJ1-6; D gene unclear. The CDR3 covers 14 residues. V was cut by 5 bases and J by 10 bases, with 15 bases left in between. The germline CDR1 and CDR2 sequences are MNHEY and SMNVEV (reference sequence). The CDR3 region is CASSHWREGSPLHF. The CDR3 nucleotides are TGTGCCAGCAGTCATTGGAGGGAGGGATCACCCCTCCACTTT.

This clonotype was recorded many times. The chain links TRBV28 to TRBJ2-7, with TRBD1 as a possible D gene (5 bases). Germline CDR1 MDHEN, CDR2 SYDVKM. The V and J ends lost 3 bases and 6 bases respectively, with 6 bases between them. The CDR3 covers 11 residues. CDR3 DNA sequence: TGTGCCAGCAGTTTCCAGGGCGAGCAGTACGTC. Translation: CASSFQGEQYV.